This TCR beta chain was captured by sequencing in a study of T cell responses to AZD1222 COVID-19 vaccine. Across the whole study: Timing groups of about 4 and about 12 weeks for second doses were pooled. Overall study results and limits: The sample set comprised mostly white British donors with more females, and clonal diversity was possibly underestimated. Along spike, vaccine-associated CD4 TCRs were found throughout, with dominance at 160-218 and 743-854.

This clone appeared a single time. Its antigen is unknown. TCRdb's copy holds only in-frame clones and misses some; the assay was immunoSEQ multiplex PCR. This sample has 130,000 to 150,000 clones; more than 75% occur once, and the top ten carry roughly 5%. This TCR derives from an adult in good health. The sample in question was peripheral blood, obtained on day 0 of AZD1222 vaccination.

The CDR3 here is CASSFRGLRSDQPQHF. In DNA form, the CDR3 reads TGTGCCAGCAGTTTCCGCGGACTAAGGTCAGATCAGCCCCAGCATTTT. The genes are TRBV28 and TRBJ1-5; D is unclear. This CDR3 has 16 residues. Trimming stripped 3 bases from V and 5 bases from J, with 17 bases between. Germline V CDR1 and CDR2: MDHEN, SYDVKM.